This T cell receptor (beta chain) derives from a study of T cell responses to AZD1222 COVID-19 vaccine. From germline, CDR1 is LNHDA and CDR2 SQIVND (reference sequence). This CDR3 contains 19 residues. Trimming removed 0 bases from V and 2 bases from J; junction bases left unmatched: 13. Only in-frame clones appear in the TCRdb table, and some are missing; sequencing was by immunoSEQ multiplex PCR. The sample contains roughly 130,000 clones, just under 95% of which appear only once. The TCR sequence derives from an adult in good health. The J gene is TRBJ1-1, the V gene TRBV19; 9 bases agree with TRBD1. The sequencing used peripheral blood, collected on day 0 of AZD1222 vaccination. The CDR3 nucleotides read TGTGCCAGTAGTATAGATCTTGCAGCCGGGACAGGGTTTAACACTGAAGCTTTCTTT. Its protein is CASSIDLAAGTGFNTEAFF.